Below are 19 T cell receptor beta chains sequenced from a single sample in a study of blood T cell repertoires in COVID-19. Method: immunoSEQ multiplex PCR; TCRdb's copy keeps in-frame clones and lacks some. The sample has some 30,000 clones, approximately 85% seen once. The sequenced sample was peripheral blood. These receptors originate from a woman aged 60 to 75 with active COVID-19.

Only a few counts were recorded for this clone. The chain couples TRBV5-4 to TRBJ2-4; D is perhaps TRBD1 (7 bases). CDR1 and CDR2 (germline): SGHNT, YYREEE (reference sequence). Trimming stripped 5 bases from V and 10 bases from J, with 19 bases between. This CDR3 is built from 14 residues. The CDR3 coding sequence is TGTGCCAGCAGTCTCAGGGGGGCTGGTGATATTCAGTACTTC. It encodes CASSLRGAGDIQYF.

The gene calls are TRBV10-3 and TRBJ2-4; TRBD1 matches 9 bases. Looked up from germline, CDR1 is ENHRY and CDR2 is SYGVKD. This CDR3 has 17 amino acids. Unmatched junction bases numbered 11, after V lost 0 bases and J lost 8 bases. The CDR3 loop is CAISESGNRGQGDIQYF. For the CDR3, the DNA is TGTGCCATCAGTGAGTCGGGGAACAGGGGGCAGGGGGACATTCAGTACTTC.

The V gene is TRBV7-8, the J gene TRBJ2-5; D is possibly TRBD2 (6 bases). Trimming cost V 1 base and J 6 bases, with 21 bases left between them. The germline CDR1 and CDR2 sequences are SGHVS and FQNEAQ. The CDR3 is 17 amino acids. The CDR3 DNA sequence: TGTGCCAGCAGCTTAGTTGGAGTAGCAAGGGGAGGAAAGACCCAGTACTTC. Its translation: CASSLVGVARGGKTQYF.

This chain connects TRBV6-1 to TRBJ2-2; 9 bases line up with TRBD1. The germline V gene has CDR1 MNHNS and CDR2 SASEGT. Trimming took 2 bases from V and 6 from J; bases not matched to a gene: 13. The CDR3 totals 18 residues. Here the CDR3 reads CASSETGTGQGRAGELFF. CDR3 nucleotides: TGTGCCAGCAGTGAAACAGGGACAGGGCAGGGGAGGGCCGGGGAGCTGTTTTTT.

The gene calls are TRBV19 and TRBJ1-1; the match to TRBD1 covers 8 bases. With V trimmed by 7 bases and J by 10 bases, 11 bases remained unmatched. The length of the CDR3 is 13 residues. Germline V gene data show CDR1 as LNHDA and CDR2 as SQIVND (reference sequence). The CDR3 loop reads CASTSTGERVAFF. In DNA, the CDR3 is TGTGCCAGTACCTCGACAGGGGAAAGGGTAGCTTTCTTT.

V is TRBV24-1 and J is TRBJ1-2, with D possibly being TRBD1 (6 bases). The germline CDR1 and CDR2 sequences are KGHDR and SFDVKD. Trimming left V 5 bases short and J 4 bases short, with 13 bases between. The CDR3 is 14 amino acids. The CDR3 region has the DNA TGTGCCACCAGTGGAGGGGGGGACGGCTATGGCTACACCTTC. As protein: CATSGGGDGYGYTF.

Here the CDR3 reads CASSQGRGRQTQYF. CDR3 sequence (DNA): TGTGCCAGCAGCCAAGGGCGGGGCCGGCAGACCCAGTACTTC. The V and J genes are TRBV3-1 (or the pseudogene TRBV3-2) and TRBJ2-5; the D gene is possibly TRBD2 (6 bases). Per the germline V gene, CDR1 is LGHDT and CDR2 is YNNKEL (reference sequence). Trimming took 1 base from V and 6 from J, leaving 12 bases between them. This CDR3 has 14 amino acids.

The V and J genes are TRBV19 and TRBJ2-5; TRBD1 might be the D (5 bases). CDR1 and CDR2 (germline): LNHDA, SQIVND (reference sequence). The CDR3 spans 18 residues. V dropped 2 bases and J dropped 1 base, with 20 bases sitting between them. CDR3 sequence reads: CASSIRGLGVMGQETQYF. The CDR3 DNA reads as TGTGCCAGTAGTATAAGGGGTTTAGGTGTGATGGGCCAAGAGACCCAGTACTTC.

This clone was counted a single time. This rearrangement joins TRBV6-2 or TRBV6-3 to TRBJ2-4; possibly TRBD1 for D (5 bases). Germline CDR1 is MNHEY and CDR2 is SVGEGT. V lost 4 bases and J 4 bases, leaving 11 bases between the germline ends. This CDR3 has 14 amino acids. The CDR3 is CASSFRDRKNIQYF. CDR3 nucleotides: TGTGCCAGCAGTTTCAGGGATAGAAAAAACATTCAGTACTTC.

The genes are TRBV7-8 and TRBJ1-6; 12 bases match TRBD1. The CDR3 totals 16 residues. Germline CDR1 is SGHVS and CDR2 is FQNEAQ. V shed 5 bases and J 10 bases; nucleotides not matched to a gene: 9. Written as DNA, the CDR3 is TGTGCCAGCAGCAAGCAGGGACAGGGGGCAATCTCACCCCTCCACTTT. Translating it yields CASSKQGQGAISPLHF.

This chain connects TRBV28 to TRBJ2-7; 7 bases are a match to TRBD1. The trim removed 6 bases at V and 2 bases at J, leaving 4 bases unmatched. From germline, CDR1 is MDHEN and CDR2 SYDVKM. This CDR3 has 13 residues. The CDR3 loop reads CASRSGTAYEQYF. CDR3 in DNA: TGTGCCAGCAGGTCCGGGACAGCCTACGAGCAGTACTTC. Full variable domain (outside the CDR3, taken from reference TRBV28 and TRBJ2-7): DVKVTQSSRYLVKRTGEKVFLECVQDMDHENMFWYRQDPGLGLRLIYFSYDVKMKEKGDIPEGYSVSREKKERFSLILESASTNQTSMYLCASRSGTAYEQYFGPGTRLTVT.

The V and J genes are TRBV2 and TRBJ2-7; TRBD1 agrees at 9 bases. The CDR3 totals 16 residues. Germline trimming cut 6 bases from V and 5 bases from J; bases unmatched to any gene: 14. Germline lookup yields CDR1 SNHLY and CDR2 FYNNEI. In DNA form, the CDR3 reads TGTGCCAGCAGGCCTAGCCCCGGGACAGGGCTGCACGAGCAGTACTTC. It encodes CASRPSPGTGLHEQYF.

The chain uses TRBV6-5 and TRBJ2-5; D remains unclear. This CDR3 contains 13 residues. CDR1 and CDR2 (germline): MNHEY, SVGAGI. V was shortened by 7 bases and J by 0 bases, with 9 bases between the two germline ends. CDR3 nucleotide sequence: TGTGCCAGCACAAGACAAAACCAAGAGACCCAGTACTTC. As protein: CASTRQNQETQYF.

The V call is TRBV5-1, the J call TRBJ2-7; D might be TRBD2 (5 bases). This CDR3 spans 12 amino acids. Trimming removed 2 bases from V and 5 bases from J, with 8 bases in between. Germline V lookup: CDR1 SGHRS, CDR2 YFSETQ. CDR3: CASSFSGNEQYF. The CDR3 region has the DNA TGCGCCAGCAGCTTCTCCGGGAACGAGCAGTACTTC.

The chain combines TRBV11-2 with TRBJ2-7; tentative D call: TRBD2 (5 bases). The germline V gene encodes CDR1 SGHAT and CDR2 FQNNGV. The length of the CDR3 is 15 residues. V was shortened by 3 bases and J by 2 bases, with 14 bases between the two germline ends. This CDR3 is CASSFAGGSPYEQYF. Written as DNA, the CDR3 is TGTGCCAGCAGCTTTGCAGGAGGATCCCCCTACGAGCAGTACTTC.

The chain employs TRBV28 and TRBJ1-3, with D perhaps matching TRBD1 (6 bases). The CDR3 has 13 residues. Germline values: CDR1 MDHEN, CDR2 SYDVKM. V lost 8 bases, J lost 1 base, and 9 bases lay in between. The CDR3 spells CASQGNSGNTIYF. The CDR3 nucleotides read TGTGCCAGCCAGGGGAATTCTGGAAACACCATATATTTT.

The J gene is TRBJ2-3, the V gene TRBV11-1; a possible D gene is TRBD2 (6 bases). This CDR3 contains 17 residues. Deletions cut 0 bases from V and 2 bases from J, with 15 bases between. CDR1 and CDR2 from the germline V gene are SGHAT and FQDESV (reference sequence). The CDR3 here is CASSLAPAGTLTDTQYF. CDR3 DNA: TGTGCCAGCAGCTTAGCGCCGGCGGGAACCCTCACAGATACGCAGTATTTT.

A single count supports this clone. The gene calls are TRBV7-2 and TRBJ1-5; D uncertain. The CDR3 consists of 13 residues. The germline V gene has CDR1 SGHTA and CDR2 FQGNSA. V was shortened by 2 bases and J by 7 bases, with 9 bases between the two germline ends. As DNA, the CDR3 is TGTGCCAGCAGCTTAACAGCGGGGCAGCCCCAGCATTTT. Translated: CASSLTAGQPQHF.

This chain uses TRBV6-1 with TRBJ2-1; D uncertain. The CDR3 runs to 16 residues. V dropped 3 bases and J dropped 4 bases, with 16 bases sitting between them. Per the germline V gene, CDR1 is MNHNS and CDR2 is SASEGT. The CDR3 protein is CASSDSRFHPYNEQFF. In DNA, the CDR3 is TGTGCCAGCAGTGATTCCCGGTTCCACCCTTACAATGAGCAGTTCTTC.